The 7 T cell receptor beta chains presented below share a single source sample, sequenced in a study of Ad26.COV2.S vaccination and SARS-CoV-2 variants. Sequencing used immunoSEQ multiplex PCR; TCRdb keeps in-frame clones, though not all of them. Of roughly 410,000 clones in the sample, about 83% were seen once. The treatment denotes: around 19 received Ad26.COV2.S at low or high dose, single or two shots; roughly 5 received placebo; per-sample allocation not given. Specimens were obtained on day 63 following the first vaccine or placebo injection. Sequencing was performed on peripheral blood, taken in a trial of Ad26.COV2.S vaccine versus placebo. All receptors come from a person aged 18-60 years who received the Ad26.COV2.S COVID-19 vaccine or a placebo.

This clone was recorded at least ten times. The chain recombines TRBV20-1 with TRBJ2-7; no clear D gene. The CDR3 is 13 residues long. Germline CDR1 and CDR2: DFQATT and SNEGSKA (reference sequence). Trimming shortened V by 3 bases and J by 2 bases, and 11 bases separated the two germline ends. The CDR3 nucleotides read TGCAGTGCTAGTTCAGAGGAACCCTACGAGCAGTACTTC. Translated, it gives CSASSEEPYEQYF.

The genes are TRBV7-2 and TRBJ2-7; the match to TRBD1 covers 7 bases. Germline assignment: CDR1 SGHTA and CDR2 FQGNSA. The CDR3 contains 13 residues. Germline trimming cut 5 bases from V and 6 bases from J; bases unmatched to any gene: 7. The CDR3: CASSLDRDGEQYF. CDR3 DNA sequence: TGTGCCAGCAGCCTAGACAGGGACGGCGAGCAGTACTTC.

The gene calls are TRBV19 and TRBJ1-1; 8 bases line up with TRBD1. J lost 11 bases, V lost 0 bases, and 8 bases had no gene match. This CDR3 is 14 amino acids long. CDR1 and CDR2 from the germline V gene are LNHDA and SQIVND (reference sequence). CDR3 DNA sequence: TGTGCCAGTAGTATAGACCCACAGGGGGGGAAGGCTTTCTTT. Translated: CASSIDPQGGKAFF.

V and J are TRBV18 and TRBJ2-2; no clear D gene. Germline values: CDR1 KGHSH, CDR2 LQKENI. The CDR3 has 18 residues. The ends were cut back, 2 bases at V and 2 bases at J, with 18 bases in the middle. The chain's CDR3 is CASSPVGPLDGNTGELFF. The CDR3 nucleotides are TGTGCCAGCTCACCAGTTGGACCGTTAGACGGCAACACCGGGGAGCTGTTTTTT.

The chain uses TRBV19 and TRBJ1-5, with unresolved D. The V end lost 6 bases, the J end lost 3 bases, and 9 bases lay between the germline ends. Germline V lookup: CDR1 LNHDA, CDR2 SQIVND (reference sequence). The CDR3 runs to 13 residues. Written as DNA, the CDR3 is TGTGCCAGTAGCTACAGTTCCAATCAGCCCCAGCATTTT. It yields the protein CASSYSSNQPQHF.

This clone was recorded a few times. The rearrangement links TRBV5-4 to TRBJ2-1; 9 bases fit TRBD2. The CDR3 contains 16 residues. Germline CDR1 and CDR2: SGHNT and YYREEE (reference sequence). V was clipped by 9 bases and J by 0 bases; unmatched bases: 10. Written as DNA, the CDR3 is TGTGCCACGCGGGAGGGACTTTCTCACTCCTACAATGAGCAGTTCTTC. Its protein product is CATREGLSHSYNEQFF.

The V and J genes are TRBV28 and TRBJ2-2; TRBD1 agrees at 9 bases. This CDR3 has 14 residues. Germline V lookup: CDR1 MDHEN, CDR2 SYDVKM. Trimming cost V 4 bases and J 4 bases; bases outside gene matches: 1. CDR3 nucleotide sequence: TGTGCCAGCAGTTGGGACAGGGCCACCGGGGAGCTGTTTTTT. Translated, it gives CASSWDRATGELFF.